A selection of T cell receptor beta chains follows, all from one sample in a study of cytomegalovirus exposure and HLA in healthy donors. The assay was immunoSEQ multiplex PCR, and TCRdb's table has in-frame clones only and misses some. The sample holds some 130,000 clones, approximately 10% seen once. The sequenced sample was PBMCs. The receptors here all came from a woman aged 40 to 50 in good health and CMV-seropositive. Both conserved end residues are part of each CDR3. A D gene is named only where the DNA matches it firmly. A row's size may be missing; if present it is once, few, many or a size class.

J gene	clone size	V gene	D gene	CDR3 DNA	CDR3 protein
TRBJ2-7	-	TRBV6-5	-	TGTGCCAGCAGTTACGGACAGTCCTACGAGCAGTACTTC	CASSYGQSYEQYF
TRBJ1-3	few	TRBV11-2	-	TGTGCCAGCAGCTTAGATCCAACTGGAAACACCATATATTTT	CASSLDPTGNTIYF
TRBJ2-1	-	TRBV15	TRBD1	TGTGCCACCAGCAGAGATCATGGACAGGGGGAGGACAATGAGCAGTTCTTC	CATSRDHGQGEDNEQFF
TRBJ1-6	-	TRBV6-5	-	TGTGCCAGCAGTTACAACCGCAGGCCTCGTTGGGCCCTCCACTTT	CASSYNRRPRWALHF
TRBJ1-1	-	TRBV12-5	TRBD1	TGTGCTAGTGGATCTATCCCGACAGGGGCAAACACTGAAGCTTTCTTT	CASGSIPTGANTEAFF
TRBJ1-2	-	TRBV2	-	TGTGCCAGCACCCTAGACAGGAGGGGCTACACCTTC	CASTLDRRGYTF
TRBJ2-3	few	TRBV2	TRBD2	TGTGCCAGCACCACATCTAGCGGGGTTAGCACAGATACGCAGTATTTT	CASTTSSGVSTDTQYF
TRBJ2-3	-	TRBV6-1	TRBD2	TGTGCCAGCGGACTAGCGGGGGGGACCACAGATACGCAGTATTTT	CASGLAGGTTDTQYF
TRBJ2-5	few	TRBV5-4	TRBD2	TGTGCCAGCAGCCTCATACTAGCGGGGCAAGAGACCCAGTACTTC	CASSLILAGQETQYF
TRBJ1-4	-	TRBV5-6	-	TGTGCCAGCAGCCTCCTGGACAGAGCTAATGAAAAACTGTTTTTT	CASSLLDRANEKLFF
TRBJ1-4	few	TRBV21-1	-	TGTGCCAGCAGCAACCGGGACAAGAATGAAAAACTGTTTTTT	CASSNRDKNEKLFF
TRBJ2-3	-	TRBV5-1	TRBD2	TGCGCCAGCAGCTTTGCGGGGGATCACACAGATACGCAGTATTTT	CASSFAGDHTDTQYF
TRBJ2-7	-	TRBV14	-	TGTGCCAGCAGCCAGAGGGTTACAGGGTTCAACGAGCAGTACTTC	CASSQRVTGFNEQYF
TRBJ2-3	-	TRBV5-1	TRBD2	TGCGCCAGCAGCTTGGCGGCTAGCGGGGGGGCGAGAGATACGCAGTATTTT	CASSLAASGGARDTQYF
TRBJ2-7	-	TRBV6-1	-	TGTGCCAGCAGTGAACCGGGACTCCATTCCTACGAGCAGTACTTC	CASSEPGLHSYEQYF
TRBJ2-5	-	TRBV18	-	TGTGCCAGCTCACTGACTGGGGGGGCCGAGAAGACCCAGTACTTC	CASSLTGGAEKTQYF
TRBJ1-1	-	TRBV5-6	-	TGTGCCAGCAGCTTACAGGGGAACACTGAAGCTTTCTTT	CASSLQGNTEAFF
TRBJ2-1	-	TRBV7-9	-	TGTGCCAGCACCGATACCTCAGTTCTCAATGAGCAGTTCTTC	CASTDTSVLNEQFF
TRBJ2-1	-	TRBV2	TRBD1	TGTGCCAGCACCCAAGGGGGACAGGGGTGGTATGAGCAGTTCTTC	CASTQGGQGWYEQFF
TRBJ2-2	-	TRBV7-2	TRBD2	TGTGCCAGCAGCTTTCGTCGGGGGGGTTTTGGCGGGGAGCTGTTTTTT	CASSFRRGGFGGELFF
TRBJ2-3	-	TRBV5-1	TRBD2	TGCGCCAGCCAGCGGGGGACCACAGATACGCAGTATTTT	CASQRGTTDTQYF
TRBJ2-3	few	TRBV5-1	TRBD2	TGCGCCAGCAGCTTGGGGCTAGCGGGTGCGCCACTTACGCAGTATTTT	CASSLGLAGAPLTQYF
TRBJ2-7	few	TRBV5-6	TRBD1	TGTGCCAGCAGCCGGGACAGGGCCTACGAGCAGTACTTC	CASSRDRAYEQYF
TRBJ2-7	few	TRBV5-4	TRBD1	TGTGCCAGCAGCTCCGACAGGGCTTCCTACGAGCAGTACTTC	CASSSDRASYEQYF
TRBJ2-1	few	TRBV5-1	TRBD2	TGCGCCAGCAGCTTGAATCCAGCGGGGGGGCCCGATGAGCAGTTCTTC	CASSLNPAGGPDEQFF
TRBJ2-7	-	TRBV18	TRBD2	TGTGCCAGCTCACCCCGTAGTAGCGGGGCCGCTAACTCCTACGAGCAGTACTTC	CASSPRSSGAANSYEQYF
TRBJ2-2	few	TRBV14	-	TGTGCCAGCCAACCCGCGGGGCGGAACACCGGGGAGCTGTTTTTT	CASQPAGRNTGELFF
TRBJ2-7	-	TRBV5-4	-	TGTGCCAGCAGCTTAGTGGGGAGCTCCTACGAGCAGTACTTC	CASSLVGSSYEQYF
TRBJ1-5	-	TRBV15	-	TGTGCCACCAGCAGAGAGCGGGGGTACAATCAGCCCCAGCATTTT	CATSRERGYNQPQHF
TRBJ1-5	few	TRBV7-2	-	TGTGCCAGCAGCTTAGGGGGGAGGGGTGATCAGCCCCAGCATTTT	CASSLGGRGDQPQHF
TRBJ1-6	few	TRBV19	-	TGTGCCAGTAGTATAAACGGAGATTCACCCCTCCACTTT	CASSINGDSPLHF
TRBJ1-1	few	TRBV7-6	TRBD1	TGTGCCAGCAGCACAAGACAGGGGGCGCAGGCTGAAGCTTTTTTT	CASSTRQGAQAEAFF
TRBJ1-1	-	TRBV5-1	TRBD1	TGCGCCAGCAGAAGACAGGGGATGAACACTGAAGCTTTCTTT	CASRRQGMNTEAFF
TRBJ2-1	-	TRBV5-1	-	TGCGCCAGCAGCTCCACGGGCGGGATGTACAATGAGCAGTTCTTC	CASSSTGGMYNEQFF
TRBJ2-5	-	TRBV7-9	-	TGTGCCAGCAGCTTAGAGGCGGGGAGGCAAGAGACCCAGTACTTC	CASSLEAGRQETQYF
TRBJ2-5	-	TRBV7-9	-	TGTGCCAGCAGCTTAGCACTAGTGGGAGAGACCCAGTACTTC	CASSLALVGETQYF
TRBJ2-7	-	TRBV5-1	TRBD1	TGCGCCAGCAGCTTGCTGACAGGGAGTTCCTACGAGCAGTACTTC	CASSLLTGSSYEQYF
TRBJ2-7	-	TRBV4-3	TRBD1	TGCGCCAGCAGCCAAGTTACAGGGGGCTCCTACGAGCAGTACTTC	CASSQVTGGSYEQYF
TRBJ1-2	-	TRBV5-5	-	TGTGCCAGCAGCTTGGAGGGGGAGTATGGCTACACCTTC	CASSLEGEYGYTF
TRBJ1-6	-	TRBV6-5	TRBD1	TGTGCCAGCAGTTACTCCTACAGGGGAAGTTCACCCCTCCACTTT	CASSYSYRGSSPLHF
TRBJ2-7	-	TRBV19	TRBD2	TGTGCCAGTAGAAGTAGCGGGGCCTGGGGCGAGCAGTACTTC	CASRSSGAWGEQYF
TRBJ2-3	once	TRBV9	-	TGTGCCAGCAGCGTAGGTAGAACAGATACGCAGTATTTT	CASSVGRTDTQYF